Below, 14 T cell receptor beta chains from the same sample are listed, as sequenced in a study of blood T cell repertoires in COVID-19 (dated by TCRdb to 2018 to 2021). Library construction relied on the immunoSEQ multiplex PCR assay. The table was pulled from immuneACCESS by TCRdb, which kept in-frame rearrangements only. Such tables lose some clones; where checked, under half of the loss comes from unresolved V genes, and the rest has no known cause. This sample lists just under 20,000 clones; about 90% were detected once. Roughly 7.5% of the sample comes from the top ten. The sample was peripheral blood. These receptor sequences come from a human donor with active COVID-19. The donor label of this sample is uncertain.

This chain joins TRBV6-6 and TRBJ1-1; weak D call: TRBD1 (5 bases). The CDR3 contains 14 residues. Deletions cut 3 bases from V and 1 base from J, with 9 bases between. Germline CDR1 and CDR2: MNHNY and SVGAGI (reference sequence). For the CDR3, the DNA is TGTGCCAGCAGTTATCAGGGAAAGAACACTGAAGCTTTCTTT. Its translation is CASSYQGKNTEAFF.

Here the CDR3 reads CASRRTNRDQETQYF. CDR3 nucleotide sequence: TGTGCCAGCAGGCGTACGAACAGGGACCAAGAGACCCAGTACTTC. The J gene is TRBJ2-5, the V gene TRBV6-5, with D possibly being TRBD1 (6 bases). V was cut by 6 bases and J by 0 bases, with 14 bases left in between. The CDR3 is 15 residues long. CDR1 is MNHEY, CDR2 SVGAGI, per germline.

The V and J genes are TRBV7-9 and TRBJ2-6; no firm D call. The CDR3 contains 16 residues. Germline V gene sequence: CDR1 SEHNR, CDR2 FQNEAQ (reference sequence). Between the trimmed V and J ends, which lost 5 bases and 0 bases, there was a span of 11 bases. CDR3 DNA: TGTGCCAGCAGCCCCACTCGATACTCTGGGGCCAACGTCCTGACTTTC. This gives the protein CASSPTRYSGANVLTF.

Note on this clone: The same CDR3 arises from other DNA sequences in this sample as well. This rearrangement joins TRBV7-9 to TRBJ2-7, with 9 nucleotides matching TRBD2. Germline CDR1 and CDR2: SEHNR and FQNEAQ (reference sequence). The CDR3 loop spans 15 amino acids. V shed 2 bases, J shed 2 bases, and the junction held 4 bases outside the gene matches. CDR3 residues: CASSLTAGGPYEQYF. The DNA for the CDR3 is TGTGCCAGCAGCTTAACGGCGGGAGGGCCCTACGAGCAGTACTTC.

CDR3 in amino acids: CASSASKKRGESQYF. CDR3 coding DNA: TGTGCCAGCAGTGCCTCAAAAAAGCGGGGGGAGTCGCAGTATTTT. The chain joins TRBV28 to TRBJ2-3; 9 positions match TRBD2. Germline CDR1 and CDR2: MDHEN and SYDVKM. With 5 bases clipped from V and 10 bases from J, the junction kept 13 bases outside the gene matches. The CDR3 is made up of 15 amino acids.

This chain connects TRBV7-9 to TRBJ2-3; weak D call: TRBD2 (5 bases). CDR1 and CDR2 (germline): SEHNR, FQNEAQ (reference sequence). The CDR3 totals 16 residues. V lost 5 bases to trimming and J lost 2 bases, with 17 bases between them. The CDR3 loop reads CASSDTVGESTDTQYF. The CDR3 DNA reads TGTGCCAGCAGCGATACGGTCGGGGAATCCACAGATACGCAGTATTTT. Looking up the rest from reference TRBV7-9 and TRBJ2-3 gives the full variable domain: DTGVSQNPRHKITKRGQNVTFRCDPISEHNRLYWYRQTLGQGPEFLTYFQNEAQLEKSRLLSDRFSAERPKGSFSTLEIQRTEQGDSAMYLCASSDTVGESTDTQYFGPGTRLTVL.

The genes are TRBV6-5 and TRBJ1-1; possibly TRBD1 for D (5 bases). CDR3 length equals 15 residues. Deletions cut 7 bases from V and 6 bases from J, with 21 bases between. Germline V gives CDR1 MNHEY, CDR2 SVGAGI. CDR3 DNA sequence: TGTGCCAGCATTAAAACCAGCAGGGTCGTCCCTGAAGCTTTCTTT. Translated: CASIKTSRVVPEAFF.

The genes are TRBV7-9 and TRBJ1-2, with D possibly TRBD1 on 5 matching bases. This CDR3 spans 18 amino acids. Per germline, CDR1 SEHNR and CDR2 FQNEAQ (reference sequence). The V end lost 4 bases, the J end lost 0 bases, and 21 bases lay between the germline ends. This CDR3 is CASSSSRRDWEANYGYTF. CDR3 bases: TGTGCCAGCAGCTCAAGTAGGAGGGACTGGGAAGCTAACTATGGCTACACCTTC.

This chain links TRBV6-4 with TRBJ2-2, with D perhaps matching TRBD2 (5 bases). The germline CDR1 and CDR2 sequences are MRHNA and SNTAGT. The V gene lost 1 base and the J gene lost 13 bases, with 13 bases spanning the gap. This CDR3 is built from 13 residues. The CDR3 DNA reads TGTGCCAGCAGTGACTTGGTAGAGGGAGTGCTGTTTTTT. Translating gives CASSDLVEGVLFF.

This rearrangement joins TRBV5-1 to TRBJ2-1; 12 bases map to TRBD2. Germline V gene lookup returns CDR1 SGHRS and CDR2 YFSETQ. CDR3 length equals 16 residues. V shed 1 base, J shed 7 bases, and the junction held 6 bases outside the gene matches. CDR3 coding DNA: TGCGCCAGCAGCTTGCAGCCCGGACTAGCGGGAAATGAGCAGTTCTTC. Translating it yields CASSLQPGLAGNEQFF.

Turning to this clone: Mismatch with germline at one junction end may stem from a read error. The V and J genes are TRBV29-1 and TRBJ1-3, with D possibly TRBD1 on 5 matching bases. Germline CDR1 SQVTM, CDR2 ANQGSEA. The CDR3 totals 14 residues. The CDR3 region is CSVELGTVWKHHIF. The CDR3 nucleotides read TGCAGCGTTGAATTGGGGACTGTCTGGAAACACCATATATTT. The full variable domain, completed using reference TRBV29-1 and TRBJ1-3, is SAVISQKPSRDICQRGTSLTIQCQVDSQVTMMFWYRQQPGQSLTLIATANQGSEATYESGFVIDKFPISRPNLTFSTLTVSNMSPEDSSIYLCSVELGTVWKHHIFGEGSWLTVV.

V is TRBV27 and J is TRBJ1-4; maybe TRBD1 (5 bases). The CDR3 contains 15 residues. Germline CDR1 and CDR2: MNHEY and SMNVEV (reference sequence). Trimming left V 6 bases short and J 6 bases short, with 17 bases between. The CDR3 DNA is TGTGCCAGCAGGGGGGGGGTCGCCGGAGATGAAAAACTGTTTTTT. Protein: CASRGGVAGDEKLFF.

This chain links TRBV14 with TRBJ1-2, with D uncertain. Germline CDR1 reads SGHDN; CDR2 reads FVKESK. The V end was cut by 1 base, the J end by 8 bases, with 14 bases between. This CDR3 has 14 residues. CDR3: CASSQGGSWYGYTF. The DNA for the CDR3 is TGTGCCAGCAGCCAAGGCGGGAGTTGGTACGGCTACACCTTC.

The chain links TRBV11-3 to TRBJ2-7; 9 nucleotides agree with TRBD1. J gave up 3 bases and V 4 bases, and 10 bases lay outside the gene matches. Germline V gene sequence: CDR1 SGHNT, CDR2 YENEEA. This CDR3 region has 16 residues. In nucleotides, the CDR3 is TGTGCCAGCAGCTCCACCGGGACAGGGAAACTCTACGAGCAGTACTTC. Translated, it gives CASSSTGTGKLYEQYF. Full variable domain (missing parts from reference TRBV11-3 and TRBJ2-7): EAGVVQSPRYKIIEKKQPVAFWCNPISGHNTLYWYLQNLGQGPELLIRYENEEAVDDSQLPKDRFSAERLKGVDSTLKIQPAELGDSAVYLCASSSTGTGKLYEQYFGPGTRLTVT.